Here is one T cell receptor beta chain with its context. Antigen unknown. The source of the sample is a study of long-term antiretroviral therapy in people with HIV. Study overall: The oldest specimens predate the 2015 immediate-ART recommendation by about a decade. Whole-study findings and limits: Older ART regimens may have been in use when blood was drawn between the mid-2000s and the late 2010s. Participants lacked recorded data on ART adherence, viral resistance or therapy changes. Repertoire dominance by clones expanded before ART was seen at all time points.

With survey level as its setting, the immunoSEQ assay was v3.0. Measured with immunoSEQ multiplex PCR; TCRdb has only the in-frame clones, and not every one. The sample lists roughly 17,000 clones; 78% were seen once. Germline CDR1 is SNHLY and CDR2 is FYNNEI. V was shortened by 7 bases and J by 2 bases, with 8 bases between the two germline ends. The CDR3 has 12 amino acids. The sample consisted of unsorted PBMCs, taken 0.3 years after starting antiretroviral therapy. The chain has TRBV2 and TRBJ2-5; D not certain. The TCR was taken from a woman in her fifties or sixties with HIV. CDR3 bases: TGTGCCAGCAACGAAGGGCAAGAGACCCAGTACTTC. It specifies CASNEGQETQYF.